This entry describes one TCR beta chain. This clonotype was counted at least ten times. Its recognized antigen is unknown. No much larger clonotype is one base removed from it; base qualities were not supplied. This entry comes from a study of early T cells in non-severe SARS-CoV-2 infection (dated by TCRdb to the early 2020s). Context from the whole study: Because TCR sequencing was done on bulk RNA from unsorted whole blood, the alpha and beta chains could not be paired. The full study reports these points: VDJdb matching was skewed toward anti-spike CD8 responses and likely underestimated virus-specific expansions by missing private and CD4 specificities.

The library was prepared using 5' RACE. This sample was sequenced with a NextSeq 500. To correct for sequencing error and PCR bias, the TCR library protocol tagged individual cDNA molecules with unique molecular identifiers. Both TCR alpha and beta chains were sequenced, and tight co-correlation was observed between alpha and beta sequence abundances in each sample. Under the source paper's analysis protocol: V gene, J gene and CDR3 annotation of TCR sequences was performed with Decombinator V4. TCRs were defined as expanded if a significant change between any two time points was detected under a Poisson model with p below 0.0001. TCR abundances were normalised to the total number of TCRs sequenced per sample and expressed as counts per million. MAIT TCRs were defined by TRAV1-2 paired with TRAJ12, TRAJ20 or TRAJ33, and iNKT TCRs by TRAV10 paired with TRAJ18. VDJdb, accessed 1 November 2021, was searched for CMV, EBV and SARS-CoV-2 annotated TCRs, with TCRs annotated for multiple antigens excluded. TCRdb handled the public reads itself, with Q25 trimming in fastp and clone calling in MiXCR, and kept productive beta chains. Entries are consolidated by CDR3 protein sequence, retaining the most common genes and DNA. These V and J calls rely on TCRdb rather than the paper's analysis. This sample holds fewer than 35,000 distinct CDR3 sequences; around 7% were observed only once. Approximately 2.5% of the sample is held by the ten biggest clonotypes.

A case-control design nested within a healthcare worker cohort in London, UK, was used, with weekly nasopharyngeal swab PCR tests and blood sampling performed. Healthcare workers were recruited during the week of the UK lockdown, between 23 and 31 March 2020, and followed weekly for up to 16 weeks. Trimming removed 0 bases from V and 1 base from J; the gene matches leave 5 bases unexplained. Reading from cysteine to phenylalanine, the CDR3 counts 16 amino acids. Only the CDR3 region is kept as DNA, spanning 48 bases read in frame from base 1. According to the germline V gene (reference sequence), CDR1 reads SEHNR and CDR2 reads FQNEAQ.

The clonotype comes from an adult who was a healthcare worker with PCR-confirmed SARS-CoV-2 infection or an uninfected control (not recorded which). The rearrangement joined TRBV7-9 to TRBJ2-5; 7 of the junction bases match TRBD1. What was sequenced was whole blood. The CDR3 protein: CASSLADWDSQETQYF. The nucleotide sequence is TGTGCCAGCAGCTTAGCGGATTGGGACAGCCAAGAGACCCAGTACTTC.